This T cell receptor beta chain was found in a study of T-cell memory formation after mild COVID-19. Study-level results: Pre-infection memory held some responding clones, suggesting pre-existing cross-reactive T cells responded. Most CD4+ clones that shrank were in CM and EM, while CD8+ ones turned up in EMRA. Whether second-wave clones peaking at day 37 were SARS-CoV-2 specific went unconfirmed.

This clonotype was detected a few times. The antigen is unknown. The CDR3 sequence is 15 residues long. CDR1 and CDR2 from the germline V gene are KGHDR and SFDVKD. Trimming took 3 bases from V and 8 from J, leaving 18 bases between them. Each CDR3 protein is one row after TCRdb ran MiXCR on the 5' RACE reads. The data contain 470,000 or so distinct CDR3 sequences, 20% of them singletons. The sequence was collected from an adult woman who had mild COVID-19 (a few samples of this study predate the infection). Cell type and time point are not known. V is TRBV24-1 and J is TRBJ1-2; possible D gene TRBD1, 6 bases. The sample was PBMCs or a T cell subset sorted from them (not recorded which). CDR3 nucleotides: TGTGCCACCAGTGATAGTATTAACAGGGTCGACGGCTACACCTTC. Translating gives CATSDSINRVDGYTF.